These 24 T cell receptor beta chains share one sample of origin, sequenced in a study of blood T cell repertoires in COVID-19. The assay was immunoSEQ multiplex PCR, and TCRdb's table has in-frame clones only and misses some. The repertoire holds about 140,000 clones, with more than 75% as singletons. Sequencing input: PBMCs or T cells enriched from blood (not recorded which). All receptors derive from a man between 60 and 75 years old who had recovered from COVID-19.

The CDR3, as DNA: TGTGCCAGCAGTGTTTCCAGCGGGGGAGGTGAGACCCAGTACTTC. Translation gives CASSVSSGGGETQYF. V gene TRBV2 combines with J gene TRBJ2-5; 8 positions match TRBD2. This CDR3 region has 15 residues. Germline-derived CDR1 and CDR2 are SNHLY and FYNNEI. The junction had 9 bases not matched to a gene; V was cut back by 4 bases and J by 5 bases. Combining the CDR3 with reference TRBV2 and TRBJ2-5 gives the whole variable domain EPEVTQTPSHQVTQMGQEVILRCVPISNHLYFYWYRQILGQKVEFLVSFYNNEISEKSEIFDDQFSVERPDGSNFTLKIRSTKLEDSAMYFCASSVSSGGGETQYFGPGTRLLVL.

The chain combines TRBV27 with TRBJ2-2; unclear D gene. Trimming pared 8 bases from V and 0 bases from J, leaving 13 bases between. From germline, CDR1 is MNHEY and CDR2 SMNVEV (reference sequence). The CDR3 is made up of 15 amino acids. CDR3 protein: CASLRHPANTGELFF. The CDR3 DNA reads TGTGCCAGCCTTCGACATCCTGCGAACACCGGGGAGCTGTTTTTT.

The rearrangement uses TRBV18 and TRBJ1-1; 11 bases are shared with TRBD1. The V and J ends lost 5 bases and 5 bases, in that order; junction bases with no gene match: 7. The CDR3 is 15 amino acids. The germline V gene has CDR1 KGHSH and CDR2 LQKENI. CDR3 residues: CASSVGQGALTEAFF. CDR3 bases: TGTGCCAGCTCAGTAGGACAGGGGGCGCTGACTGAAGCTTTCTTT.

The V and J genes are TRBV6-5 and TRBJ1-6, with D tentatively TRBD1 (6 bases). The V gene lost 6 bases and the J gene lost 10 bases, with 13 bases spanning the gap. From germline, CDR1 is MNHEY and CDR2 SVGAGI. The CDR3 has 13 residues. This CDR3 is CASRAQGPSPLHF. The CDR3 DNA is TGTGCCAGCAGGGCACAGGGTCCATCACCCCTCCACTTT.

The chain employs TRBV5-1 and TRBJ1-2; no clear D gene. The V gene lost 4 bases and the J gene lost 3 bases, with 7 bases spanning the gap. The germline V gene encodes CDR1 SGHRS and CDR2 YFSETQ. This CDR3 region has 12 residues. Here the CDR3 reads CASSLEDYGYTF. CDR3 nucleotides: TGCGCCAGCAGCCTCGAGGACTATGGCTACACCTTC.

The V gene is TRBV5-4, the J gene TRBJ2-1; tentative D call: TRBD2 (7 bases). CDR1 and CDR2 (germline): SGHNT, YYREEE (reference sequence). The CDR3 is 16 amino acids. The V end was cut by 0 bases, the J end by 3 bases, with 13 bases between. The CDR3 loop is CASSLAAGADYNEQFF. The CDR3 bases are TGTGCCAGCAGCTTGGCCGCGGGGGCCGACTACAATGAGCAGTTCTTC.

V is TRBV2 and J is TRBJ2-1; D is possibly TRBD2 (5 bases). CDR1 is SNHLY, CDR2 FYNNEI, per germline. V dropped 7 bases and J dropped 8 bases, with 15 bases sitting between them. The CDR3 contains 13 residues. The DNA for the CDR3 is TGTGCCAGCACTCCGGGAAGGGTCCATGAGCAGTTCTTC. Translation: CASTPGRVHEQFF.

The gene calls are TRBV18 and TRBJ1-2, with 7 positions matching TRBD1. Germline CDR1 KGHSH, CDR2 LQKENI. V was clipped by 2 bases and J by 5 bases; unmatched bases: 11. CDR3 length: 16 residues. This CDR3 reads CASSPFEGANGYGYTF. The CDR3 region has the DNA TGTGCCAGCTCACCATTCGAGGGGGCGAATGGTTATGGCTACACCTTC.

The chain couples TRBV13 to TRBJ2-3, with 7 bases fitting TRBD1. This CDR3 region has 16 residues. V was pared by 5 bases and J by 2 bases, with 10 bases of the junction left unmatched. CDR1 and CDR2 from the germline V gene are PRHDT and FYEKMQ (reference sequence). The CDR3 loop reads CASSVERGLFTDTQYF. CDR3 DNA: TGTGCCAGCAGCGTGGAGAGGGGGCTCTTCACAGATACGCAGTATTTT.

The chain links TRBV10-3 to TRBJ2-4, with D possibly being TRBD2 (5 bases). Germline V gene sequence: CDR1 ENHRY, CDR2 SYGVKD. The length of the CDR3 is 17 residues. V was pared by 3 bases and J by 1 base, with 16 bases between. Here the CDR3 reads CAISDPGVLLAKNIQYF. CDR3 in DNA: TGTGCCATCAGTGATCCCGGGGTTCTATTGGCCAAAAACATTCAGTACTTC.

This chain joins TRBV10-3 and TRBJ1-2, with 11 bases that match TRBD1. The CDR3 is made up of 14 amino acids. V lost 7 bases, J lost 5 bases, and 6 bases stayed unmatched. Per the germline V gene, CDR1 is ENHRY and CDR2 is SYGVKD. The CDR3 loop reads CAITDRDRGYGYTF. For the CDR3, the DNA is TGTGCCATCACCGACAGGGACAGGGGGTATGGCTACACCTTC.

The rearrangement joins TRBV11-2 to TRBJ2-3; TRBD1 might be the D (6 bases). This CDR3 has 16 residues. The germline V gene has CDR1 SGHAT and CDR2 FQNNGV. V was trimmed by 5 bases and J by 6 bases, leaving 21 bases between them. The CDR3 protein is CASSLLQGPTVDTQYF. The CDR3 DNA sequence: TGTGCCAGCAGCCTTCTCCAGGGGCCTACCGTCGATACGCAGTATTTT.

This chain links TRBV27 with TRBJ2-7; D may be TRBD2 (5 bases). CDR1 and CDR2 from the germline V gene are MNHEY and SMNVEV (reference sequence). V was shortened by 2 bases and J by 0 bases, with 11 bases between the two germline ends. The CDR3 spans 15 residues. The CDR3 loop is CASSLEGRLSYEQYF. The CDR3 coding sequence is TGTGCCAGCAGTTTAGAGGGCAGACTCTCCTACGAGCAGTACTTC.

The gene calls are TRBV30 and TRBJ1-2, with D uncertain. V shed 4 bases and J shed 4 bases, with 13 bases lying between them. Germline loops: CDR1 GTSNPN, CDR2 SVGIG (reference sequence). The CDR3 length is 13 residues. The CDR3 is CAWTPGGRYGYTF. CDR3 DNA: TGTGCCTGGACCCCGGGAGGGCGCTATGGCTACACCTTC.

This CDR3 is CASSTQVPGQETQYF. In nucleotides, the CDR3 is TGTGCCAGCAGCACCCAGGTCCCCGGCCAAGAGACCCAGTACTTC. The rearrangement joins TRBV27 to TRBJ2-5; no clear D gene. Trimming cost V 6 bases and J 1 base, with 15 bases left between them. Germline loops: CDR1 MNHEY, CDR2 SMNVEV (reference sequence). CDR3 length: 15 amino acids.

This clone was counted a few times. The chain couples TRBV5-5 to TRBJ1-5; 7 bases fit TRBD1. The CDR3 runs 15 residues. J was trimmed by 7 bases and V by 0 bases; bases with no gene match: 7. Germline CDR1 reads SGHKS; CDR2 reads YYEKEE (reference sequence). The CDR3 region is CASSLVAGGRQPQHF. CDR3 DNA: TGTGCCAGCAGCTTGGTGGCAGGGGGACGACAGCCCCAGCATTTT. The full variable domain, in which reference TRBV5-5 and TRBJ1-5 provide the parts outside the CDR3, is DAGVTQSPTHLIKTRGQQVTLRCSPISGHKSVSWYQQVLGQGPQFIFQYYEKEERGRGNFPDRFSARQFPNYSSELNVNALLLGDSALYLCASSLVAGGRQPQHFGDGTRLSIL.

The chain links TRBV7-2 to TRBJ1-2; D gene ambiguous. CDR1 and CDR2 from the germline V gene are SGHTA and FQGNSA. Deletions cut 2 bases from V and 2 bases from J, with 9 bases between. The CDR3 runs to 14 residues. CDR3 residues: CASSLRRGNYGYTF. CDR3 nucleotide sequence: TGTGCCAGCAGCTTAAGGCGAGGAAACTATGGCTACACCTTC.

This sequence joins TRBV29-1 and TRBJ2-3, with 7 nucleotides matching TRBD2. This CDR3 comprises 14 residues. Germline V gives CDR1 SQVTM, CDR2 ANQGSEA. V was clipped by 6 bases and J by 3 bases; unmatched bases: 9. The CDR3 here is CSVTQGGRTDTQYF. CDR3 bases: TGCAGCGTGACCCAGGGAGGGCGAACAGATACGCAGTATTTT.

The CDR3 reads CASSPNGAPNSPLHF. The CDR3 bases are TGTGCCAGCTCCCCGAATGGGGCTCCCAATTCACCCCTCCACTTT. The gene calls are TRBV18 and TRBJ1-6; perhaps TRBD1 as D (5 bases). Trimming cost V 6 bases and J 7 bases, with 16 bases left between them. There are 15 residues in the CDR3. In germline, CDR1 is KGHSH, CDR2 LQKENI.

This clone came up a few times. The V and J genes are TRBV11-2 and TRBJ2-7; 12 nucleotides line up with TRBD2. With V trimmed by 3 bases and J by 4 bases, 16 bases remained unmatched. The CDR3 is 19 residues long. The germline CDR1 and CDR2 sequences are SGHAT and FQNNGV. The CDR3 spells CASSFSGVATSGRQYEQYF. CDR3 nucleotide sequence: TGTGCCAGCAGCTTTTCGGGGGTCGCTACTAGCGGGAGGCAGTACGAGCAGTACTTC.

Comments on this clone: The junction differs from germline at one of its ends, possibly a read error. The rearrangement links TRBV3-1 (or the pseudogene TRBV3-2) to TRBJ2-7; no clear D gene. The CDR3 is 13 residues long. In germline, CDR1 is LGHDT, CDR2 YNNKEL (reference sequence). Here the CDR3 DNA reads TGTGCCAGCAGCCACCGCCGCACTCCAGCTCGGGACTTC. This gives the protein CASSHRRTPARDF.

Only one count was recorded for this clone. This chain joins TRBV15 and TRBJ2-1, with 7 positions matching TRBD2. CDR1 is LNHNV and CDR2 is YYDKDF in the germline V gene (reference sequence). The CDR3 totals 14 residues. The V segment lost 3 bases and the J segment 7 bases; nucleotides outside the gene matches: 6. The CDR3 spells CATSSGGSANEQFF. The CDR3 DNA reads as TGTGCCACCAGCAGCGGGGGGAGTGCGAATGAGCAGTTCTTC.

This clone was seen only a few times. J is TRBJ2-7 and V is TRBV4-1; a weak D match, TRBD1 (6 bases). With 4 bases removed from V and 5 bases from J, the gap between germline ends came to 12 bases. The germline V gene encodes CDR1 MGHRA and CDR2 YSYEKL. The CDR3 loop spans 13 amino acids. DNA of the CDR3: TGCGCCAGCAGCCCCCGTACAGGGAACGAGCAGTACTTC. This translates into CASSPRTGNEQYF.

The J gene is TRBJ1-6, the V gene TRBV5-1, with D maybe TRBD1 (6 bases). The CDR3 sequence is 15 residues long. The germline V gene has CDR1 SGHRS and CDR2 YFSETQ. Between the trimmed V and J ends, which lost 1 base and 8 bases, there was a span of 13 bases. The DNA for the CDR3 is TGCGCCAGCAGCTTGTTAAGCTCAGGGGATTCACCCCTCCACTTT. Protein product: CASSLLSSGDSPLHF. Together with reference TRBV5-1 and TRBJ1-6, the CDR3 gives the full variable domain: KAGVTQTPRYLIKTRGQQVTLSCSPISGHRSVSWYQQTPGQGLQFLFEYFSETQRNKGNFPGRFSGRQFSNSRSEMNVSTLELGDSALYLCASSLLSSGDSPLHFGNGTRLTVT.